Sequencing of this TCR beta chain was carried out in a study of CD8 T cells in Susac syndrome. The ends lost 2 bases at V and 0 bases at J; junction bases unmatched: 15. Germline V gives CDR1 MGHRA, CDR2 YSYEKL. CDR3 length: 19 amino acids. Treatment-naive patients with stable or active relapsing-remitting disease served as multiple sclerosis controls. Random-hexamer reverse transcription was applied to roughly 0.5 to 1 ug RNA. TCRdb re-derived calls from the immunoSEQ multiplex PCR reads in MiXCR, one entry per CDR3 protein. Of some 110,000 distinct CDR3 sequences listed, 93% are singletons. Sequenced material: CD4+ T cells from PBMCs. The chain recombines TRBV4-1 with TRBJ2-7; the match to TRBD1 covers 8 bases. The sequence came from a human donor with multiple sclerosis. The CDR3 coding sequence is TGCGCCAGCAGCCAAAGAGGACAGGGCGGAGGAGGGGGCTCCTACGAGCAGTACTTC. Translated: CASSQRGQGGGGGSYEQYF.